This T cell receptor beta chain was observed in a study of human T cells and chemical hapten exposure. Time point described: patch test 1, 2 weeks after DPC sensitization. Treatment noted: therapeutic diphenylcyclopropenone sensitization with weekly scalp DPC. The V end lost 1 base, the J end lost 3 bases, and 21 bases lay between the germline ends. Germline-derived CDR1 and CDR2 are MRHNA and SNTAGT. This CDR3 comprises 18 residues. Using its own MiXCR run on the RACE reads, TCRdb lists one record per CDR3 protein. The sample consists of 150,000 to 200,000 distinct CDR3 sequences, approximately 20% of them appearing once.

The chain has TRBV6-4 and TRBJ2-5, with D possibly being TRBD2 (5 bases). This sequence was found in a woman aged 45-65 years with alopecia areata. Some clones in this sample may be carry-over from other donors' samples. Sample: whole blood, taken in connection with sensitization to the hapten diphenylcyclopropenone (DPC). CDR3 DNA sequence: TGTGCCAGCAGTGACTTGTTTTTAGTGGGCACGAGGGAAGAGACCCAGTACTTC. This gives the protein CASSDLFLVGTREETQYF.